Each of the 28 T cell receptor beta chains below was sequenced from the same sample in a study of blood T cell repertoires in COVID-19. Measured with immunoSEQ multiplex PCR; TCRdb has only the in-frame clones, and not every one. The table records just over 90,000 clones, 76% of them present only once. Sequencing was done on a sample of peripheral blood. The source of these receptors is a man between 65 and 80 years old with acute or convalescent COVID-19.

This chain uses TRBV4-1 with TRBJ2-7; 14 bases match TRBD2. The CDR3 runs to 17 residues. V gave up 0 bases and J gave up 2 bases; unmatched junction bases: 3. The germline V gene has CDR1 MGHRA and CDR2 YSYEKL. The CDR3 DNA sequence: TGCGCCAGCAGCCAAGATGGGACTAGCGGGAGTCCCTACGAGCAGTACTTC. Translating gives CASSQDGTSGSPYEQYF.

V gene TRBV6-5 combines with J gene TRBJ1-2; D is ambiguous. The V gene lost 2 bases and the J gene lost 4 bases, with 11 bases spanning the gap. The CDR3 extends over 14 amino acids. CDR1 is MNHEY and CDR2 is SVGAGI in the germline V gene. Here the CDR3 reads CASSYSPGIYGYTF. As DNA, the CDR3 is TGTGCCAGCAGTTACAGCCCGGGGATCTATGGCTACACCTTC.

In this sample, this clone turned up once. The chain uses TRBV25-1 and TRBJ2-3, with D possibly matching TRBD2 (6 bases). CDR1 is MGHDK and CDR2 is SYGVNS in the germline V gene. The CDR3 has 15 amino acids. Trimming took 6 bases from V and 0 from J, leaving 13 bases between them. The CDR3 DNA sequence: TGTGCCAGCAGCCTATACGGGAGTAGCACAGATACGCAGTATTTT. It is translated as CASSLYGSSTDTQYF.

CDR3 residues: CASSLGTGPYEQYF. Here the CDR3 DNA reads TGTGCCAGCAGCTTAGGGACAGGCCCCTACGAGCAGTACTTC. The V and J genes are TRBV7-7 and TRBJ2-7, with 7 positions matching TRBD1. Germline CDR1 reads SSHAT; CDR2 reads FNYEAQ (reference sequence). V lost 1 base and J lost 2; bases outside the gene matches: 2. CDR3 length: 14 residues.

This clone was observed many times. J is TRBJ1-1 and V is TRBV29-1; 10 bases fit TRBD1. From germline, CDR1 is SQVTM and CDR2 ANQGSEA. The ends lost 7 bases at V and 4 bases at J; junction bases unmatched: 6. CDR3 length: 13 residues. CDR3 DNA: TGCAGCGGCCGGGGACAGGGGCTCACTGAAGCTTTCTTT. As protein: CSGRGQGLTEAFF.

The chain recombines TRBV30 with TRBJ2-5, with a possible D match to TRBD1 (6 bases). This CDR3 region has 14 residues. The V gene's germline CDR1 is GTSNPN and CDR2 SVGIG (reference sequence). Trimming cost V 6 bases and J 1 base, with 15 bases left between them. The CDR3 sequence: CACQPGEFQETQYF. The CDR3 DNA is TGTGCCTGCCAACCAGGGGAGTTCCAAGAGACCCAGTACTTC.

This chain links TRBV5-6 with TRBJ1-2; D gene uncertain. The germline CDR1 and CDR2 sequences are SGHDT and YYEEEE. Trimming left V 0 bases short and J 7 bases short, with 7 bases between. The CDR3 is made up of 12 amino acids. CDR3 bases: TGTGCCAGCAGCTTGGGATGGAGTGGCTACACCTTC. It encodes CASSLGWSGYTF.

This clone was detected only a few times. The rearrangement uses TRBV5-1 and TRBJ1-2, with 8 bases that match TRBD1. Trimming took 5 bases from V and 5 from J; bases not matched to a gene: 14. CDR1 is SGHRS, CDR2 YFSETQ, per germline. This CDR3 is built from 16 residues. Here the CDR3 reads CASSLGPGQEMYGYTF. The CDR3 DNA reads as TGCGCCAGCAGTCTTGGTCCGGGACAGGAGATGTATGGCTACACCTTC.

The chain combines TRBV19 with TRBJ1-6; no firm D call. The germline V gene has CDR1 LNHDA and CDR2 SQIVND (reference sequence). Trimming cost V 3 bases and J 8 bases, with 8 bases left between them. The CDR3 loop spans 13 amino acids. CDR3 DNA sequence: TGTGCCAGTAGTATTATGGGAGATTCACCCCTCCACTTT. Amino acids: CASSIMGDSPLHF.

The chain is built from TRBV7-9 and TRBJ2-5, with unresolved D. Trimming removed 5 bases at V and 2 bases at J, with 9 bases between. CDR1 and CDR2 (germline): SEHNR, FQNEAQ (reference sequence). The CDR3 has 13 residues. CDR3 region: CASSPDIQETQYF. The CDR3 coding sequence is TGTGCCAGCAGCCCCGACATACAAGAGACCCAGTACTTC.

This clone was detected once. The gene calls are TRBV6-1 and TRBJ2-7, with D perhaps matching TRBD1 (5 bases). The V end lost 3 bases, the J end lost 3 bases, and 15 bases lay between the germline ends. CDR3 length equals 15 residues. Germline CDR1 is MNHNS and CDR2 is SASEGT. In nucleotides, the CDR3 is TGTGCCAGCAGTGACAGGGAAGAAGGTTTCTACGAGCAGTACTTC. It is translated as CASSDREEGFYEQYF.

V gene TRBV24-1 combines with J gene TRBJ2-1, with TRBD1 matching 7 bases. The CDR3 consists of 17 residues. The V and J ends lost 4 bases and 4 bases, in that order; junction bases with no gene match: 12. Germline assignment: CDR1 KGHDR and CDR2 SFDVKD. The CDR3 region is CATSDPSSGTAYNEQFF. The DNA for the CDR3 is TGTGCCACCAGTGACCCCTCCTCCGGGACAGCATACAATGAGCAGTTCTTC.

This chain joins TRBV5-1 and TRBJ1-5; D not certain. The CDR3 runs to 14 residues. CDR1 is SGHRS, CDR2 YFSETQ, per germline. Trimming took off 1 base at V and 4 bases at J, with 9 bases between the two ends. Written as DNA, the CDR3 is TGCGCCAGCAGCTTGTATCCGGGTAATCAGCCCCAGCATTTT. Amino acids: CASSLYPGNQPQHF.

V and J are TRBV14 and TRBJ2-2, with 7 bases identical to TRBD1. CDR1 is SGHDN, CDR2 FVKESK, per germline. This CDR3 region has 16 residues. Trimming removed 4 bases from V and 0 bases from J; junction bases left unmatched: 5. CDR3 sequence (DNA): TGTGCCAGCAGCCGACGGGACAGCTCGAACACCGGGGAGCTGTTTTTT. It is translated as CASSRRDSSNTGELFF.

A note on this clone: An end of the junction differs from the germline gene, which may be a read error. This sequence joins TRBV7-7 and TRBJ2-1; 10 nucleotides align to TRBD2. The CDR3 sequence is 17 residues long. Per the germline V gene, CDR1 is SSHAT and CDR2 is FNYEAQ (reference sequence). The DNA for the CDR3 is TGTGCTAGCAGCTTAGGTAGCGGGGGGAACTCCTACAATGAGCAGTTCTTC. It encodes CASSLGSGGNSYNEQFF. The whole variable domain, filled in from reference TRBV7-7 and TRBJ2-1, reads GAGVSQSPRYKVTKRGQDVTLRCDPISSHATLYWYQQALGQGPEFLTYFNYEAQPDKSGLPSDRFSAERPEGSISTLTIQRTEQRDSAMYRCASSLGSGGNSYNEQFFGPGTRLTVL.

J is TRBJ2-3 and V is TRBV7-8; 8 nucleotides match TRBD1. CDR1 and CDR2 (germline): SGHVS, FQNEAQ. V gave up 4 bases and J gave up 1 base; unmatched junction bases: 13. The CDR3 has 18 residues. The CDR3 nucleotides are TGTGCCAGCAGCTACAGGGGCGGGCCGACAGGGGGCACAGATACGCAGTATTTT. This encodes CASSYRGGPTGGTDTQYF.

The chain's CDR3 is CASSPGLAGPEYF. The CDR3, as DNA: TGTGCCAGCAGCCCGGGACTAGCGGGGCCCGAGTACTTC. V gene TRBV5-4 combines with J gene TRBJ2-4; 13 bases align to TRBD2. The V segment lost 4 bases and the J segment 14 bases; nucleotides outside the gene matches: 6. The germline CDR1 and CDR2 sequences are SGHNT and YYREEE (reference sequence). This CDR3 is built from 13 residues.

The chain couples TRBV5-1 to TRBJ2-3; D unclear. Germline V CDR1 and CDR2: SGHRS, YFSETQ. This CDR3 spans 14 amino acids. Deletions cut 0 bases from V and 1 base from J, with 6 bases between. The CDR3 nucleotides are TGCGCCAGCAGCTTGGCCGAGGGCACAGATACGCAGTATTTT. Protein: CASSLAEGTDTQYF.

This chain uses TRBV6-5 with TRBJ2-5; maybe TRBD2 (5 bases). With 2 bases removed from V and 4 bases from J, the gap between germline ends came to 8 bases. The germline V gene has CDR1 MNHEY and CDR2 SVGAGI. CDR3 length: 13 residues. The CDR3 nucleotides read TGTGCCAGCAGTTACGGGGAGCGAGAGACCCAGTACTTC. Its translation is CASSYGERETQYF.

J is TRBJ1-5 and V is TRBV19, with TRBD1 as a possible D gene (5 bases). V lost 3 bases to trimming and J lost 7 bases, with 22 bases between them. The CDR3 is 17 amino acids. Per the germline V gene, CDR1 is LNHDA and CDR2 is SQIVND (reference sequence). The CDR3, as DNA: TGTGCCAGTAGTATCCGCTGGGGCCAACAACCGTACCAGCCCCAGCATTTT. Translating it yields CASSIRWGQQPYQPQHF.

The chain is built from TRBV28 and TRBJ2-2, with D perhaps matching TRBD2 (5 bases). The germline V gene has CDR1 MDHEN and CDR2 SYDVKM. V lost 2 bases, J lost 5 bases, and 15 bases lay in between. The CDR3 has 16 amino acids. The CDR3 DNA follows: TGTGCCAGCAGTTTAATCGGCCCTAGCAGTACCGGGGAGCTGTTTTTT. This sequence encodes CASSLIGPSSTGELFF.

V is TRBV7-2 and J is TRBJ1-6, with no clear D. The CDR3 has 16 amino acids. V was clipped by 1 base and J by 0 bases, with 7 bases between them. Per germline, CDR1 SGHTA and CDR2 FQGNSA. The CDR3 DNA is TGTGCCAGCAGCTTAGTGGGGAGCTCCTATAATTCACCCCTCCACTTT. It yields the protein CASSLVGSSYNSPLHF.

The V and J genes are TRBV3-1 (or the pseudogene TRBV3-2) and TRBJ1-5; 9 bases agree with TRBD1. The V and J ends lost 3 bases and 5 bases, in that order; junction bases with no gene match: 5. CDR3 length: 15 amino acids. Germline V gene data show CDR1 as LGHDT and CDR2 as YNNKEL (reference sequence). The CDR3: CASSQGTGMYQPQHF. The CDR3 nucleotides read TGTGCCAGCAGCCAGGGGACAGGGATGTATCAGCCCCAGCATTTT.

The chain couples TRBV7-9 to TRBJ2-6, with D perhaps matching TRBD1 (5 bases). The length of the CDR3 is 16 residues. V gave up 6 bases and J gave up 3 bases, with 15 bases separating them. Germline V gene data show CDR1 as SEHNR and CDR2 as FQNEAQ (reference sequence). The CDR3 loop is CASSIEQGGGANVLTF. Written as DNA, the CDR3 is TGTGCCAGCAGTATCGAGCAGGGTGGTGGGGCCAACGTCCTGACTTTC.

This chain uses TRBV5-1 with TRBJ1-5, with D uncertain. The CDR3 is 14 residues long. CDR1 SGHRS and CDR2 YFSETQ come from the germline V gene. V was clipped by 1 base and J by 3 bases, with 8 bases between them. The CDR3, as DNA: TGCGCCAGCAGCTTGAACAGCCCCAATCAGCCCCAGCATTTT. Translating gives CASSLNSPNQPQHF.

The chain uses TRBV7-9 and TRBJ2-1; 7 bases are a match to TRBD2. This CDR3 region has 17 residues. J gave up 3 bases and V 5 bases, and 13 bases lay outside the gene matches. Germline-derived CDR1 and CDR2 are SEHNR and FQNEAQ (reference sequence). The CDR3 DNA sequence: TGTGCCAGCAGCCCGAGGGGTGGGCTAGCGGTCTACAATGAGCAGTTCTTC. Translating it yields CASSPRGGLAVYNEQFF.

In this sample, this clone turned up once. The chain carries TRBV5-1 and TRBJ2-1; TRBD2 aligns across 9 bases. The germline V gene encodes CDR1 SGHRS and CDR2 YFSETQ. The CDR3 is 16 amino acids. The trim removed 1 base at V and 4 bases at J, leaving 6 bases unmatched. CDR3 sequence reads: CASSLSSGGPYNEQFF. The CDR3 bases are TGCGCCAGCAGCTTGAGTAGCGGGGGCCCTTACAATGAGCAGTTCTTC.

The chain links TRBV12-3 or TRBV12-4 to TRBJ1-3, with 8 bases that match TRBD1. The J segment lost 4 bases and the V segment lost 8 bases, leaving 4 bases of the junction unmatched. This CDR3 comprises 13 residues. The CDR3 sequence: CASVRGQGNTIYF. The CDR3 region has the DNA TGTGCCAGCGTCAGGGGGCAAGGAAACACCATATATTTT.